This entry concerns a single T cell receptor beta chain. The antigen remains unidentified. Only in-frame clones appear in the TCRdb table, and some are missing; sequencing was by immunoSEQ multiplex PCR. The sample yields tens of thousands of clones, roughly nine tenths seen once. The sample belongs to a study of OX40 agonist ivuxolimab in advanced cancers. V was trimmed by 6 bases and J by 3 bases, leaving 11 bases between them. The CDR3 contains 14 residues. The germline V gene encodes CDR1 MNHNS and CDR2 SASEGT. Findings and caveats of the study: Still undetermined is the antigen specificity of the expanded peripheral T cells. On average, CD8+ T cells had more expanded clones than CD4+.

Specimen: CD4+ or CD8+ T cells sorted from blood, collected in a trial of the OX40 agonist ivuxolimab. J is TRBJ2-2 and V is TRBV6-1; D may be TRBD1 (6 bases). This TCR came from an adult with an advanced solid tumor such as melanoma, head and neck, liver or kidney cancer. The CDR3 DNA sequence: TGTGCCAGCAGCCCGGACAGATACACCGGGGAGCTGTTTTTT. It codes for CASSPDRYTGELFF.